This T cell receptor beta chain was sequenced during a study of blood T cell repertoires in COVID-19. V was cut by 3 bases and J by 0 bases, with 9 bases left in between. The germline V gene has CDR1 SEHNR and CDR2 FQNEAQ (reference sequence). This CDR3 has 16 amino acids. The repertoire was sequenced with immunoSEQ multiplex PCR; TCRdb's copy has only in-frame clones and lacks some. The table includes some 250,000 clones, about 90% detected once. This TCR derives from a human donor in a cohort exposed to, infected with or recovered from COVID-19 (not recorded which). The donor label of this sample is uncertain. The rearrangement joins TRBV7-9 to TRBJ2-6; D might be TRBD2 (6 bases). The sequenced sample was PBMCs or T cells enriched from blood (not recorded which). In DNA, the CDR3 is TGTGCCAGCAGCTTCTCCGGGGGCTCTGGGGCCAACGTCCTGACTTTC. This codes for CASSFSGGSGANVLTF.